The 32 T cell receptor beta chains in this list originate from one sample, sequenced in a study of blood T cells in healthy people across ages. The second PCR ran about 6 to 11 cycles with a sample-barcoded 5' primer and J-beta primers. A single record per CDR3 protein comes from TCRdb applying MiXCR to the 5' RACE reads. The sample holds some 920,000 distinct CDR3 sequences, roughly half seen once. Sequencing was carried out using blood. The receptors derive from a woman aged 60 to 75 in good health.

This rearrangement joins TRBV3-1 to TRBJ2-3; 9 bases are shared with TRBD2. Germline V gene data show CDR1 as LGHDT and CDR2 as YNNKEL (reference sequence). The CDR3 runs to 16 residues. V lost 2 bases to trimming and J lost 3 bases; unmatched junction nucleotides: 6. The CDR3 coding sequence is TGTGCCAGCAGCCAACGAGCGGGAGGTTGGACAGATACGCAGTATTTT. It is translated as CASSQRAGGWTDTQYF.

The rearrangement uses TRBV7-2 and TRBJ2-3; unclear D gene. The CDR3 is 13 amino acids. V was clipped by 5 bases and J by 4 bases, with 10 bases between them. Germline V gives CDR1 SGHTA, CDR2 FQGNSA. The CDR3 sequence is CASSLINADTQYF. CDR3 coding DNA: TGTGCCAGCAGCCTCATTAACGCAGATACGCAGTATTTT.

This clonotype was seen more than once but under ten times. The V gene is TRBV7-9, the J gene TRBJ2-3; weak D call: TRBD2 (6 bases). V was pared by 1 base and J by 2 bases, with 7 bases between. Germline V gives CDR1 SEHNR, CDR2 FQNEAQ (reference sequence). The length of the CDR3 is 14 residues. CDR3 nucleotides: TGTGCCAGCAGCTTAGGGGGGGACACAGATACGCAGTATTTT. This translates into CASSLGGDTDTQYF.

The V call is TRBV7-9, the J call TRBJ2-1; D possibly corresponds to TRBD2 (6 bases). The CDR3 consists of 16 residues. CDR1 and CDR2 from the germline V gene are SEHNR and FQNEAQ (reference sequence). V shed 5 bases and J shed 5 bases, with 19 bases lying between them. The CDR3 DNA follows: TGTGCCAGCAGCGAACCCGGGGGTCCTATGAACAATGAGCAGTTCTTC. Translated: CASSEPGGPMNNEQFF.

The chain has TRBV18 and TRBJ2-1; TRBD1 agrees at 7 bases. V gave up 3 bases and J gave up 12 bases; unmatched junction bases: 11. This CDR3 is 14 amino acids long. Germline V gives CDR1 KGHSH, CDR2 LQKENI. The CDR3 region is CASSPPARRTGQFF. The CDR3 DNA reads TGTGCCAGCTCACCCCCGGCACGACGGACAGGGCAGTTCTTC. Using reference TRBV18 and TRBJ2-1 for the parts outside the CDR3, the full variable domain is NAGVMQNPRHLVRRRGQEARLRCSPMKGHSHVYWYRQLPEEGLKFMVYLQKENIIDESGMPKERFSAEFPKEGPSILRIQQVVRGDSAAYFCASSPPARRTGQFFGPGTRLTVL.

This clonotype was seen a few times. The V and J genes are TRBV29-1 and TRBJ2-3; D tentatively reads TRBD1 or TRBD2 (5 bases each). From germline, CDR1 is SQVTM and CDR2 ANQGSEA. Between the trimmed V and J ends, which lost 4 bases and 6 bases, there was a span of 14 bases. CDR3 length: 13 amino acids. CDR3: CSVGSSGADTQYF. In nucleotides, the CDR3 is TGCAGCGTTGGGTCTTCCGGGGCGGATACGCAGTATTTT.

This chain joins TRBV29-1 and TRBJ2-7, with D perhaps given as TRBD1 or TRBD2 (5 bases each). The germline V gene encodes CDR1 SQVTM and CDR2 ANQGSEA. This CDR3 comprises 14 residues. V was cut by 6 bases and J by 5 bases, with 20 bases left in between. The chain's CDR3 is CSVARGTEVHEQYF. DNA for the CDR3: TGCAGCGTCGCACGGGGCACCGAGGTGCACGAGCAGTACTTC.

The chain has TRBV5-1 and TRBJ2-3, with a possible D match to TRBD1 (5 bases). This CDR3 spans 13 amino acids. CDR1 SGHRS and CDR2 YFSETQ come from the germline V gene. V was cut by 6 bases and J by 6 bases, with 14 bases left in between. The CDR3 protein is CASKTPPGDTQYF. The DNA for the CDR3 is TGCGCCAGCAAGACTCCTCCAGGGGATACGCAGTATTTT.

The rearrangement links TRBV9 to TRBJ2-7, with TRBD1 as a possible D gene (6 bases). The CDR3 is 15 residues long. Germline CDR1 is SGDLS and CDR2 is YYNGEE. Trimming took off 3 bases at V and 3 bases at J, with 16 bases between the two ends. The CDR3 region is CASSEKQGSHYEQYF. CDR3 coding DNA: TGTGCCAGCAGCGAAAAACAGGGATCCCACTACGAGCAGTACTTC.

The rearrangement links TRBV20-1 to TRBJ2-3; TRBD2 aligns across 7 bases. Germline-derived CDR1 and CDR2 are DFQATT and SNEGSKA (reference sequence). V trimming: 0 bases; J trimming: 0 bases; junction bases outside the gene matches: 6. This CDR3 contains 16 residues. The CDR3 is CSARDTSARSTDTQYF. DNA for the CDR3: TGCAGTGCTAGAGACACTAGCGCGAGAAGCACAGATACGCAGTATTTT.

The V call is TRBV4-2, the J call TRBJ2-7; possible D gene TRBD2, 5 bases. Trimming stripped 1 base from V and 7 bases from J, with 23 bases between. Germline V gives CDR1 LGHNA, CDR2 YNFKEQ. This CDR3 region has 17 residues. In nucleotides, the CDR3 is TGTGCCAGCAGCCAAGTGGCAGCGGCCAGCTCCTACAATGAGCAGTACTTC. Translated: CASSQVAAASSYNEQYF.

This clonotype was picked up a small number of times. V usage is TRBV29-1 and J usage is TRBJ2-1; no definite D call. In germline, CDR1 is SQVTM, CDR2 ANQGSEA. Trimming took 7 bases from V and 0 from J, leaving 10 bases between them. The length of the CDR3 is 13 residues. This CDR3 is CSADLSSYNEQFF. CDR3 in DNA: TGCAGCGCGGACCTAAGCTCCTACAATGAGCAGTTCTTC.

The V call is TRBV29-1, the J call TRBJ1-2; a possible D gene is TRBD1 (5 bases). The CDR3 runs 14 residues. Germline CDR1 SQVTM, CDR2 ANQGSEA. The germline V and J ends were trimmed by 6 bases and 4 bases, with 18 bases remaining between them. As DNA, the CDR3 is TGCAGCGTCCGAGACAGCCGGCCCCCCTATGGCTACACCTTC. Translating it yields CSVRDSRPPYGYTF.

This sequence joins TRBV29-1 and TRBJ1-4; 7 bases fit TRBD1. Germline lookup yields CDR1 SQVTM and CDR2 ANQGSEA. This CDR3 spans 15 amino acids. Unmatched junction bases numbered 9, after V lost 7 bases and J lost 1 base. CDR3 coding DNA: TGCAGCGCCCGTAAGGGGGCTGTAACTAATGAAAAACTGTTTTTT. Protein: CSARKGAVTNEKLFF.

The chain uses TRBV5-1 and TRBJ2-3; tentatively, D is TRBD1 or TRBD2 (6 bases each). The CDR3 extends over 15 amino acids. CDR1 and CDR2 from the germline V gene are SGHRS and YFSETQ. V lost 0 bases and J 2 bases, leaving 10 bases between the germline ends. CDR3 sequence: CASSLEGGHTDTQYF. In DNA form, the CDR3 reads TGCGCCAGCAGCTTGGAAGGGGGGCACACAGATACGCAGTATTTT.

This clonotype occurred a few times. The J gene is TRBJ2-4, the V gene TRBV14, with a possible D match to TRBD1 (8 bases). The J call may not be correct, given that the DNA end is closer to TRBJ2-7. From germline, CDR1 is SGHDN and CDR2 FVKESK. This CDR3 spans 14 amino acids. Written as DNA, the CDR3 is TGTGCCAGCAGAAGGACAGGGAGGGCCTACGAGCAGTACTTC. Translated: CASRRTGRAYEQYF.

The chain links TRBV27 to TRBJ2-2, with 7 bases fitting TRBD1. The CDR3 length is 14 residues. Germline V gene sequence: CDR1 MNHEY, CDR2 SMNVEV (reference sequence). Unmatched junction bases numbered 1, after V lost 6 bases and J lost 0 bases. CDR3 DNA sequence: TGTGCCAGCAGGACAGGGTCGAACACCGGGGAGCTGTTTTTT. Residues: CASRTGSNTGELFF.

As to this clonotype: A read error may produce the germline difference seen at one junction end. The gene calls are TRBV9 and TRBJ2-3; 8 bases are shared with TRBD2. Germline CDR1 is SGDLS and CDR2 is YYNGEE. This CDR3 spans 14 amino acids. CDR3 coding DNA: TGTGCCGGCAGCGGGGGACCTCACACAGATACGCAGTATTTT. Amino acid sequence: CAGSGGPHTDTQYF.

The chain combines TRBV5-1 with TRBJ2-1, with D unresolved. Germline V gives CDR1 SGHRS, CDR2 YFSETQ. The CDR3 is 12 amino acids. V lost 0 bases, J lost 12 bases, and 10 bases lay in between. The CDR3 is CASSLASVGQFF. The CDR3, as DNA: TGCGCCAGCAGCTTGGCCTCGGTGGGGCAGTTCTTC.

This clonotype was found a few times. The chain links TRBV6-2 or TRBV6-3 to TRBJ1-1, with 8 nucleotides matching TRBD1. The junction had 9 bases not matched to a gene; V was cut back by 3 bases and J by 9 bases. This CDR3 contains 14 residues. CDR1 and CDR2 (germline): MNHEY, SVGEGT. The CDR3 DNA is TGTGCCAGCAGTTATGGGACAGGCGAGCCCAAAGCTTTCTTT. Translation: CASSYGTGEPKAFF.

This clonotype has a handful of counts. The chain has TRBV3-1 and TRBJ1-5; tentative D call: TRBD1 (6 bases). Trimming pared 4 bases from V and 3 bases from J, leaving 10 bases between. Germline V gene data show CDR1 as LGHDT and CDR2 as YNNKEL (reference sequence). The CDR3 runs to 14 residues. CDR3 sequence: CASSPRGPNQPQHF. The DNA for the CDR3 is TGTGCCAGCAGCCCTCGGGGGCCCAATCAGCCCCAGCATTTT.

The chain couples TRBV7-2 to TRBJ1-1, with TRBD1 matching over 8 bases. Losses at the gene ends were 5 bases for V and 6 bases for J; bases not matched to a gene: 14. Germline V CDR1 and CDR2: SGHTA, FQGNSA. CDR3 length equals 16 residues. The CDR3 nucleotides read TGTGCCAGCAGCCGGGAAAGACAGGGGAATAGCGCTGAAGCTTTCTTT. This translates into CASSRERQGNSAEAFF.

The rearrangement links TRBV6-5 to TRBJ2-6, with a weak D call TRBD1 (6 bases). V was pared by 6 bases and J by 1 base, with 13 bases between. In germline, CDR1 is MNHEY, CDR2 SVGAGI. The CDR3 extends over 16 amino acids. CDR3 region: CASSLSTGSGANVLTF. In DNA, the CDR3 is TGTGCCAGCAGCTTAAGTACAGGGTCTGGGGCCAACGTCCTGACTTTC.

This clonotype was recorded a few times. The chain uses TRBV6-6 and TRBJ2-3, with a weak D call TRBD2 (5 bases). Germline V lookup: CDR1 MNHNY, CDR2 SVGAGI (reference sequence). Trimming removed 5 bases from V and 1 base from J, with 16 bases in between. This CDR3 has 16 amino acids. In nucleotides, the CDR3 is TGTGCCAGCAGTCCCCAACTAGACTGGGGCACAGATACGCAGTATTTT. It is translated as CASSPQLDWGTDTQYF.

The chain employs TRBV29-1 and TRBJ2-2; D might be TRBD2 (6 bases). Germline V CDR1 and CDR2: SQVTM, ANQGSEA. This CDR3 region has 13 residues. V was clipped by 4 bases and J by 6 bases, with 12 bases between them. The CDR3 sequence: CSVVAGIPGELFF. The CDR3 DNA is TGCAGCGTTGTTGCGGGAATCCCCGGGGAGCTGTTTTTT.

This clonotype came up a few times. The chain links TRBV7-2 to TRBJ2-7; 11 nucleotides line up with TRBD2. With 5 bases clipped from V and 2 bases from J, the junction kept 5 bases outside the gene matches. This CDR3 comprises 15 residues. Germline loops: CDR1 SGHTA, CDR2 FQGNSA. The CDR3 nucleotides read TGTGCCAGCAGCCGCCTAGCGGGAGGTGCCTACGAGCAGTACTTC. It yields the protein CASSRLAGGAYEQYF. Complete variable domain (other parts from reference TRBV7-2 and TRBJ2-7): GAGVSQSPSNKVTEKGKDVELRCDPISGHTALYWYRQSLGQGLEFLIYFQGNSAPDKSGLPSDRFSAERTGGSVSTLTIQRTQQEDSAVYLCASSRLAGGAYEQYFGPGTRLTVT.

This clonotype was seen once. V and J are TRBV28 and TRBJ2-5, with 8 bases lining up with TRBD2. V shed 2 bases, J shed 5 bases, and the junction held 13 bases outside the gene matches. The CDR3 runs to 17 residues. CDR1 is MDHEN and CDR2 is SYDVKM in the germline V gene. CDR3 sequence: CASSLIAGGGIMETQYF. The DNA of the CDR3 is TGTGCCAGCAGTTTAATCGCCGGGGGGGGAATAATGGAGACCCAGTACTTC.

The chain recombines TRBV27 with TRBJ1-2, with 7 bases lining up with TRBD1. Germline lookup yields CDR1 MNHEY and CDR2 SMNVEV (reference sequence). The ends lost 6 bases at V and 3 bases at J; junction bases unmatched: 7. This CDR3 comprises 14 residues. CDR3 amino acids: CASRYSTGDYGYTF. DNA for the CDR3: TGTGCCAGCAGATACTCCACAGGGGACTATGGCTACACCTTC.

V is TRBV6-6 and J is TRBJ2-3; perhaps TRBD2 as D (5 bases). The V end lost 7 bases, the J end lost 6 bases, and 17 bases lay between the germline ends. This CDR3 is built from 14 residues. Per the germline V gene, CDR1 is MNHNY and CDR2 is SVGAGI (reference sequence). CDR3 amino acids: CASKELGKTDTQYF. The CDR3 DNA reads as TGTGCCAGCAAAGAACTAGGGAAAACGGATACGCAGTATTTT.

J is TRBJ2-5 and V is TRBV5-1, with D possibly matching TRBD2 (5 bases). This CDR3 spans 14 amino acids. Germline assignment: CDR1 SGHRS and CDR2 YFSETQ. V was cut by 4 bases and J by 4 bases, with 14 bases left in between. CDR3 residues: CASSTGSRSETQYF. The CDR3 nucleotides read TGCGCCAGCAGCACGGGGAGCCGGTCAGAGACCCAGTACTTC.

This clonotype was counted once. The chain joins TRBV30 to TRBJ2-3; D perhaps matches TRBD2 (5 bases). CDR3 length: 11 amino acids. V shed 4 bases and J shed 8 bases, with 10 bases lying between them. CDR1 and CDR2 from the germline V gene are GTSNPN and SVGIG (reference sequence). This chain's CDR3 is CAWTWERTQYF. In DNA form, the CDR3 reads TGTGCCTGGACCTGGGAGCGTACGCAGTATTTT.

This clonotype has more than one count but fewer than ten. The chain couples TRBV20-1 to TRBJ2-5; TRBD2 matches 7 bases. The J segment lost 4 bases and the V segment lost 5 bases, leaving 16 bases of the junction unmatched. Looked up from germline, CDR1 is DFQATT and CDR2 is SNEGSKA (reference sequence). The CDR3 is made up of 16 amino acids. CDR3 region: CSASLGGRNRAETQYF. The CDR3 DNA reads as TGCAGTGCTTCCCTCGGCGGGAGAAATAGGGCAGAGACCCAGTACTTC.